This T cell receptor (beta chain) originates from a study of TIL therapy for anti-PD-1-resistant metastatic lung cancer. Sequencing used immunoSEQ v3. Sequencing depth was approximately 2 million read pairs for survey level, 5-6 million for deep. Sequencing used immunoSEQ multiplex PCR; TCRdb keeps in-frame clones, though not all of them. This sample has under 100,000 clones; less than 70% occur once, and the top ten carry 9.5% to 12%. Time point here: pre-treatment sample, taken before nivolumab and TIL therapy. Tumor tissue came from excised metastases, mostly pleural nodules or supraclavicular lymph nodes. The V and J ends lost 3 bases and 3 bases, in that order; junction bases with no gene match: 7. The CDR3 runs 15 residues. Germline V CDR1 and CDR2: SGHNT, YYREEE (reference sequence).

The TCR sequence derives from a person between 25 and 80 years old with non-small cell lung cancer. V usage is TRBV5-4 and J usage is TRBJ2-3; 7 nucleotides match TRBD1. The starting material was tumor tissue, obtained at baseline. The CDR3 here is CASSSEDRATDTQYF. The DNA for the CDR3 is TGTGCCAGCAGCTCGGAAGACAGGGCGACAGATACGCAGTATTTT.